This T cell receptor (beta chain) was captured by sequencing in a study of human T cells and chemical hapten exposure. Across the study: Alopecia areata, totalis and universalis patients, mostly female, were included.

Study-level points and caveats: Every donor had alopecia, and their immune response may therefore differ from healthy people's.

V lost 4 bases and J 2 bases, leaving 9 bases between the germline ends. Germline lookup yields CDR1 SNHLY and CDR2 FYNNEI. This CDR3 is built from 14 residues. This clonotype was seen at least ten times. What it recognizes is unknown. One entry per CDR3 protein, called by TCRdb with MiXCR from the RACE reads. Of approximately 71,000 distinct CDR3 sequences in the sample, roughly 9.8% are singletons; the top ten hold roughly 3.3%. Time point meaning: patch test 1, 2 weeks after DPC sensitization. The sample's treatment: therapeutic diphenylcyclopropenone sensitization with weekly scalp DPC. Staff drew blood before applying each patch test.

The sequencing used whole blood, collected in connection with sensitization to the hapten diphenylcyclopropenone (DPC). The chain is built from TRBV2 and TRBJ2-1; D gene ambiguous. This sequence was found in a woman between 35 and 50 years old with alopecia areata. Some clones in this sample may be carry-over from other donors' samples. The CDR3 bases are TGTGCCAGCAGTGTTGGTAGCCCCTACAATGAGCAGTTCTTC. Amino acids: CASSVGSPYNEQFF.